This TCR beta chain was sequenced during a study of T cells expressing NK-cell markers. Overall study results and limits: These clonotypes, the leaders elsewhere, also led the CD3+CD56-NKG2C+ fraction in a handful of donors.

As to this clonotype: The antigen is undetermined.

TCRdb re-called the 5' RACE reads, yielding one record per CDR3 amino acid sequence without DNA. The sample has about 180,000 distinct CDR3 sequences. The CDR3 is 15 residues long. Germline V lookup: CDR1 SGHNT, CDR2 YYREEE (reference sequence). The genes are TRBV5-4 and TRBJ2-5; as DNA is missing, the TRBD1 call by TCRdb cannot be tested. Sequencing input: blood T cells: a sorted CD56 or NKG2C T cell subset, CD4+ or CD8+ T cells, or bulk PBMC T cells (not recorded which). The TCR originated in a man aged 18-75 years in good health. The CDR3 here is CASSPPGEGQETQYF.